This T cell receptor beta chain was found in a study of CD8 T cells in Susac syndrome. Across the study: Active disease was present in over 5 of the sequenced Susac syndrome patients, whereas under 10 of them were in remission.

Reverse transcription of 0.5 to 1 ug RNA was performed with random hexamers. TCRdb reanalysed the immunoSEQ multiplex PCR reads using MiXCR and keeps one entry per CDR3 protein. The sample holds around 200,000 distinct CDR3 sequences, under 97% seen once. Broader study findings: It was acknowledged in the study that its TCR sequencing and HLA analysis involved a relatively small number of individuals.

In the case of this clonotype: Its antigen is not identified.

TCR beta sequences were obtained from blood CD8+ and CD4+ T cells. Under recently defined diagnostic criteria, the patients with Susac syndrome qualified as having definite or probable disease. The receptor was isolated from a human donor with Susac syndrome. The specimen was CD4+ T cells from PBMCs.

The CDR3 DNA is TGTGCCAGTAGTATGTCGGCCCAAGAGACCCAGTACTTC. This gives the protein CASSMSAQETQYF. The chain recombines TRBV19 with TRBJ2-5; no definite D call. The CDR3 extends over 13 amino acids. V lost 3 bases, J lost 1 base, and 6 bases lay in between. Germline V CDR1 and CDR2: LNHDA, SQIVND (reference sequence).